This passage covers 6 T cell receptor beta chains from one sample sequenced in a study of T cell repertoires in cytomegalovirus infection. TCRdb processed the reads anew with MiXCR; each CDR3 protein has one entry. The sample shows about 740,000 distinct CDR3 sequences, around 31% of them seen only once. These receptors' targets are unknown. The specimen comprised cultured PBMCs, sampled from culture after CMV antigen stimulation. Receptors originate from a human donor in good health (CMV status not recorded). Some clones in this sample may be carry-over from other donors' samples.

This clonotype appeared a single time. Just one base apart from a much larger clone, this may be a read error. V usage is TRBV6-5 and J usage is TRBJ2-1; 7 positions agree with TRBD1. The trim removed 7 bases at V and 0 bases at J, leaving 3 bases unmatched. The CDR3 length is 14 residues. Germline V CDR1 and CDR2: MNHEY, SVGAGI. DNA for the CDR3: TGTGCCAGCACCCGGGACAGCTCCTACAATGAGCAGTTCTTC. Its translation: CASTRDSSYNEQFF.

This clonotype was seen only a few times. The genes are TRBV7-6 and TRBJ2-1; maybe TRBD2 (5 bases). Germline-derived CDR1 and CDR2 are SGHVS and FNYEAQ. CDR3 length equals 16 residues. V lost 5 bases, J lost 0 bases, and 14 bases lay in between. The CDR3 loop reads CASSRHQRSSYNEQFF. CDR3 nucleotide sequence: TGTGCCAGCAGCAGACATCAGCGGAGCTCCTACAATGAGCAGTTCTTC. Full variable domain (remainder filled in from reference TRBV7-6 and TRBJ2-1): GAGVSQSPRYKVTKRGQDVALRCDPISGHVSLYWYRQALGQGPEFLTYFNYEAQQDKSGLPNDRFSAERPEGSISTLTIQRTEQRDSAMYRCASSRHQRSSYNEQFFGPGTRLTVL.

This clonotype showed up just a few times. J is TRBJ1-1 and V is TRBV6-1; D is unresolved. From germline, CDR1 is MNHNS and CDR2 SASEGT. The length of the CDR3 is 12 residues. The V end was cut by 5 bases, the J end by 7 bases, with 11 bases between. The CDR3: CASSQGDNEAFF. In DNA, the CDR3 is TGTGCCAGCAGTCAAGGAGACAATGAAGCTTTCTTT.

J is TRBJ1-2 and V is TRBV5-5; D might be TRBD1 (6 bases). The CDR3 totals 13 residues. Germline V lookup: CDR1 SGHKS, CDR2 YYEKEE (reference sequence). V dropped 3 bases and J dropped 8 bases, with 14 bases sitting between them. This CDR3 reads CASSYTGSRGYTF. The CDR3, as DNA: TGTGCCAGCAGCTATACAGGGTCACGGGGCTACACCTTC.

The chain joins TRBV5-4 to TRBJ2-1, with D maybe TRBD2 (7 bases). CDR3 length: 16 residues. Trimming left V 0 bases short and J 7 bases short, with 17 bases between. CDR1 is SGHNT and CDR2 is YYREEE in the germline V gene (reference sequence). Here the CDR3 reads CASSLVLRGPMNEQFF. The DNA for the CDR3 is TGTGCCAGCAGCTTGGTCCTGCGGGGGCCGATGAATGAGCAGTTCTTC.

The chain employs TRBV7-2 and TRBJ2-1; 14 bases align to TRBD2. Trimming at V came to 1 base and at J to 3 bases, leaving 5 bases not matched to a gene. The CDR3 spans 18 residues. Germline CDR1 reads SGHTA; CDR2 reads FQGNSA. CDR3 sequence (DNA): TGTGCCAGCAGCTTAGGACTAGCGGGAGGGTCCTACTACAATGAGCAGTTCTTC. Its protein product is CASSLGLAGGSYYNEQFF.